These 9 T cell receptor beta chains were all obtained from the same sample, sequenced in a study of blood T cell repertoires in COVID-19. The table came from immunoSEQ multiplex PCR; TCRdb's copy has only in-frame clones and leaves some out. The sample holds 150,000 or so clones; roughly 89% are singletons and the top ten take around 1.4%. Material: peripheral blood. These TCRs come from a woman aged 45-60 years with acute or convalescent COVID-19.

The DNA of the CDR3 is TGTGCCAGCAGCCCCTGGACTAGCGCCGCCTACGAGCAGTACTTC. Residues: CASSPWTSAAYEQYF. The J gene is TRBJ2-7, the V gene TRBV11-2, with 9 positions matching TRBD2. The CDR3 is made up of 15 amino acids. Germline lookup yields CDR1 SGHAT and CDR2 FQNNGV. After removal of 5 bases from V and 2 bases from J, the junction contained 7 bases not matched to a gene.

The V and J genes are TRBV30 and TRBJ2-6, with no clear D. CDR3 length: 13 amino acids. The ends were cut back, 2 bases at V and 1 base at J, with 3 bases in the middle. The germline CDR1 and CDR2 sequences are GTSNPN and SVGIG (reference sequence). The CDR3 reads CAWSRSGANVLTF. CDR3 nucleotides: TGTGCCTGGAGTCGGTCTGGGGCCAACGTCCTGACTTTC. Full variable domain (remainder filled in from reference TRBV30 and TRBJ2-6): SQTIHQWPATLVQPVGSPLSLECTVEGTSNPNLYWYRQAAGRGLQLLFYSVGIGQISSEVPQNLSASRPQDRQFILSSKKLLLSDSGFYLCAWSRSGANVLTFGAGSRLTVL.

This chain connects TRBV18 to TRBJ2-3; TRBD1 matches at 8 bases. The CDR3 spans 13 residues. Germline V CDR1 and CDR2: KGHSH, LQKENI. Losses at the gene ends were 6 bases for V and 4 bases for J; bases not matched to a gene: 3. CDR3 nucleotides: TGTGCCAGCTCGGACAGGGAGGCAGATACGCAGTATTTT. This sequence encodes CASSDREADTQYF.

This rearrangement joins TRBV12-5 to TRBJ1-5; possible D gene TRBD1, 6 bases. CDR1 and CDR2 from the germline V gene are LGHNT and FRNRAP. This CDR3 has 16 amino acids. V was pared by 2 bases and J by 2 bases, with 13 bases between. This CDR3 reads CASGLPSGAGNQPQHF. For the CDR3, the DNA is TGTGCTAGTGGTTTGCCATCAGGGGCTGGCAATCAGCCCCAGCATTTT.

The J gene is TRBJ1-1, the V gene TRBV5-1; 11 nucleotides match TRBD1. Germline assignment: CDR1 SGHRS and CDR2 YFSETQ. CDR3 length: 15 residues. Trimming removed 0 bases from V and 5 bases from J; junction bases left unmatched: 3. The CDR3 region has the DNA TGCGCCAGCAGCTTGGAAGGGACAGGGGGAACTGAAGCTTTCTTT. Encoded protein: CASSLEGTGGTEAFF.

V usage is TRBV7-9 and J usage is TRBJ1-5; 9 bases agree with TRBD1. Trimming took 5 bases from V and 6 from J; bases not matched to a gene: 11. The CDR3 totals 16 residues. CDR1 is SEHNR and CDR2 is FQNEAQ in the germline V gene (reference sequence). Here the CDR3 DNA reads TGTGCCAGCAGCGGCGGGGACAGGGAATCGGGTCAGCCCCAGCATTTT. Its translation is CASSGGDRESGQPQHF.

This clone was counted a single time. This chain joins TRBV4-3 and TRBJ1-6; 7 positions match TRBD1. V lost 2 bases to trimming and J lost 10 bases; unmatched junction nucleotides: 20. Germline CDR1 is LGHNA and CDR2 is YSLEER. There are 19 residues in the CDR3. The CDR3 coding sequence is TGCGCCAGCAGCCAACGACTCCCACTTCGACAGGGCTGGGACTCACCCCTCCACTTT. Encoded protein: CASSQRLPLRQGWDSPLHF.

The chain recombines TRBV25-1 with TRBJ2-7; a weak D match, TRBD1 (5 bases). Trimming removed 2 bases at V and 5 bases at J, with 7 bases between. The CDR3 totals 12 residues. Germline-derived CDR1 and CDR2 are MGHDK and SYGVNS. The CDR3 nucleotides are TGTGCCAGCAGTGAAAGCAGGGACGAGCAGTACTTC. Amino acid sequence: CASSESRDEQYF.

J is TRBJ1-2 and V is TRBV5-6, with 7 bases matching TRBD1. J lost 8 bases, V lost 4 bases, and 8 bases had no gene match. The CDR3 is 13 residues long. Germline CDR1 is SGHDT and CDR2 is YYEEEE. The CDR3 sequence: CASSITGAGGYTF. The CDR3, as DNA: TGTGCCAGCAGCATTACAGGGGCTGGGGGCTACACCTTC.